This TCR beta chain was sequenced during a study of tumor-infiltrating lymphocytes in primary liver carcinoma (dated by TCRdb to about 2017). Background on the whole study: Between November 2015 and March 2016, five patients in China with histopathologically diagnosed primary liver carcinoma had surgical resection. The five patients, three men and two women aged 30 to 69 years, had hepatocellular carcinoma (four) or combined HCC and intrahepatic cholangiocarcinoma (one). The five patients had tumors staged T1-T3 N0M0, with maximum diameters ranging from about 4.2 to 10 cm. Each sample produced about 3.5 to 8 million productive TCRbeta reads, and read depth showed no significant difference between tissue types. TCRbeta repertoire sequencing, expression microarrays and whole-exome sequencing were combined in the study across five regions of each liver tumor, with adjacent normal tissue and blood also included. A total of approximately 35 specimens from 5 patients underwent TCRbeta repertoire sequencing, comprising approximately 25 tumor regions, 5 adjacent noncancerous liver tissues and 5 peripheral blood samples. High reproducibility was observed for the technical replicate repertoires, with mean shared-clone rates approximately 0.92 and correlation coefficients above 0.95.

TRIzol reagent was used to extract blood RNA from unsorted whole blood, while the DNeasy Blood & Tissue kit provided the germline DNA. At the time of sampling, the patients had chronic HBV infection and had not received any treatment. Around 3.9 milliliters of peripheral blood were collected into K2EDTA tubes before surgery. As encoded in the germline V gene (reference sequence), CDR1 is GTSNPN while CDR2 is SVGIG. Counted from cysteine to phenylalanine, this CDR3 has 16 amino acids. CDR3 DNA only is kept here, 48 bases in frame from base 1. Paper-wide results and their limitations: Only the TCR beta chain was sequenced, which likely underestimates true repertoire diversity because unpaired alpha chains were not captured. Since the samples were bulk and unsorted, there was no way to compare CD4+ and CD8+ T cell repertoires. Only four or five patients were included in the study, and the authors note that the findings should be validated in a larger study. The top 250 clones made up a significantly larger repertoire fraction in tumors than in blood (p = 0.039). Consistent with antigen-driven expansion, pairs of tumor regions showed higher repertoire overlap (mean roughly 35%) than either tumor-adjacent pairs (around 17%) or tumor-blood pairs (roughly 15%).

On this clonotype: This clone's antigen is unknown. One base away lies a much larger clone, so this may be a sequencing read error.

TCRbeta-specific cDNA was reverse-transcribed from roughly 500 ng total RNA using a constant-region primer and ProtoScript II reverse transcriptase. Three nested multiplex PCR rounds, following a slightly modified ARM-PCR procedure, were used to build the TCRbeta libraries. Multiplex TRBV1-TRBV30 forward primers and a Cbeta reverse primer were used in the first two PCR rounds, each of which was run for around 10 cycles. Sample barcodes and Illumina adapters were added in a final 25-cycle PCR with Deep VentR polymerase. Before sequencing, amplicons of 200-500 bp were purified from gel using a QIAquick gel extraction kit. The TCRbeta amplicons were sequenced with 250-bp paired-end reads on an Illumina HiSeq 2500. On the study's bioinformatics: Trimmomatic v0.33 was used to quality-trim the reads, and FLASH v1.2.11 was used to merge paired reads so that full CDR3 sequences could be recovered. V, D and J germline segments were assigned to the rearranged TCRbeta sequences by MiGEC v1.2.1b. VDJtools v1.0.0 computed clonotype statistics and Shannon-Wiener diversity indices. Except for diversity analysis, only the 250 most abundant clonotypes of each sample were used in subsequent analyses to reduce sampling bias. The public reads were reanalyzed by TCRdb: fastp trimming at Q25, MiXCR alignment, in-frame beta chains only. Records with the same CDR3 protein are collapsed into one entry carrying the most frequent genes and DNA. TCRdb, rather than the study authors, made the V and J calls. This sample lists about 300,000 distinct CDR3 sequences; 60% to 80% were detected once. Of the sample, around 9.5% is held by the ten largest clones.

The receptor comes from a man in his forties with primary liver carcinoma and hepatitis B virus infection. The sequencing sample was made of peripheral blood. The rearrangement combines TRBV30 with TRBJ2-2; the D gene is unclear. The CDR3 reads CAQSIGPSPNIGELFF. The nucleotide sequence is given as TGTGCCCAGTCTATCGGGCCCTCCCCGAACATCGGGGAGCTGTTTTTT.